The next 28 T cell receptor beta chains were all read from a single sample in a study of PD-1 blockade in classical Hodgkin lymphoma. The repertoire was sequenced with immunoSEQ multiplex PCR; TCRdb's copy has only in-frame clones and lacks some. This sample has approximately 41,000 clones; just under 80% occur once, and the top ten carry roughly 13%. Each and every patient relapsed after autologous stem cell transplantation, and patients got differing brentuximab vedotin exposure. The sequencing used peripheral blood mononuclear cells (PBMCs), collected at baseline. The receptors were sampled from a human donor with classical Hodgkin lymphoma.

This clone was observed a single time. V gene TRBV5-1 combines with J gene TRBJ2-3; TRBD2 is a possible D gene (6 bases). The CDR3 has 13 residues. Germline V CDR1 and CDR2: SGHRS, YFSETQ. V lost 4 bases to trimming and J lost 1 base, with 7 bases between them. The CDR3 loop reads CASSPGGTDTQYF. The CDR3 bases are TGCGCCAGCAGCCCGGGGGGCACAGATACGCAGTATTTT.

V and J are TRBV4-3 and TRBJ1-1, with 8 bases identical to TRBD1. The CDR3 has 15 amino acids. Germline CDR1 LGHNA, CDR2 YSLEER. Trimming cost V 4 bases and J 4 bases; bases outside gene matches: 8. CDR3 nucleotides: TGCGCCAGCAGCCCGAGGACAGGGACAGGCACTGAAGCTTTCTTT. It is translated as CASSPRTGTGTEAFF.

The chain uses TRBV5-5 and TRBJ2-1; tentative D call: TRBD1 (6 bases). CDR3 size: 15 residues. CDR1 and CDR2 from the germline V gene are SGHKS and YYEKEE (reference sequence). The V end was cut by 0 bases, the J end by 4 bases, with 11 bases between. This CDR3 reads CASSLGGLRYNEQFF. The CDR3 DNA is TGTGCCAGCAGCTTGGGGGGGCTGCGGTACAATGAGCAGTTCTTC.

V gene TRBV5-1 combines with J gene TRBJ2-2; no definite D call. Trimming stripped 0 bases from V and 2 bases from J, with 2 bases between. Per germline, CDR1 SGHRS and CDR2 YFSETQ. The CDR3 sequence is 13 residues long. As DNA, the CDR3 is TGCGCCAGCAGCTTGGGAAACACCGGGGAGCTGTTTTTT. This translates into CASSLGNTGELFF.

The chain joins TRBV2 to TRBJ1-3; D gene ambiguous. Trimming stripped 2 bases from V and 0 bases from J, with 8 bases between. Germline V CDR1 and CDR2: SNHLY, FYNNEI. This CDR3 contains 15 residues. In DNA, the CDR3 is TGTGCCAGCAGTGAATGGGCGCTCTCTGGAAACACCATATATTTT. This gives the protein CASSEWALSGNTIYF.

The V call is TRBV6-1, the J call TRBJ1-6; 9 bases align to TRBD1. Germline trimming cut 5 bases from V and 8 bases from J; bases unmatched to any gene: 4. The germline V gene has CDR1 MNHNS and CDR2 SASEGT. This CDR3 has 14 residues. CDR3 loop: CASSRDRVDSPLHF. CDR3 coding DNA: TGTGCCAGCAGTAGGGACAGGGTTGATTCACCCCTCCACTTT.

Here the CDR3 reads CASNPKGSDGTGELFF. The CDR3 DNA follows: TGTGCCAGTAACCCGAAGGGGTCAGACGGCACCGGGGAGCTGTTTTTT. The V gene is TRBV19, the J gene TRBJ2-2, with a weak D call TRBD1 (5 bases). The V gene's germline CDR1 is LNHDA and CDR2 SQIVND (reference sequence). This CDR3 contains 16 residues. V lost 7 bases to trimming and J lost 4 bases, with 19 bases between them.

The V gene is TRBV5-6, the J gene TRBJ2-7; D is uncertain. V gave up 0 bases and J gave up 6 bases, with 10 bases separating them. CDR3 size: 13 residues. CDR1 and CDR2 (germline): SGHDT, YYEEEE. CDR3 DNA: TGTGCCAGCAGCTTGGGCAGTCAGGCCGAGCAGTACTTC. It encodes CASSLGSQAEQYF.

This chain uses TRBV4-3 with TRBJ1-1; the D is unclear. From germline, CDR1 is LGHNA and CDR2 YSLEER. This CDR3 comprises 14 residues. Trimming stripped 5 bases from V and 11 bases from J, with 21 bases between. DNA for the CDR3: TGCGCCAGCAGCAGACGTTGGGGTGGAGCCGAGGCTTTCTTT. Amino acids: CASSRRWGGAEAFF.

The J gene is TRBJ1-1, the V gene TRBV6-6, with D unresolved. Deletions cut 6 bases from V and 1 base from J, with 12 bases between. Germline CDR1 MNHNY, CDR2 SVGAGI (reference sequence). The length of the CDR3 is 14 residues. This CDR3 reads CASSPGGQNTEAFF. The CDR3 DNA reads as TGTGCCAGCAGCCCCGGAGGGCAGAACACTGAAGCTTTCTTT.

This clone was counted once. This chain connects TRBV2 to TRBJ1-1; 7 nucleotides agree with TRBD1. The V and J ends lost 0 bases and 0 bases, in that order; junction bases with no gene match: 1. Germline CDR1 SNHLY, CDR2 FYNNEI. CDR3 length equals 15 residues. CDR3 bases: TGTGCCAGCAGTGAAGCAGGGACAGTGAACACTGAAGCTTTCTTT. As protein: CASSEAGTVNTEAFF. The full variable domain, with the rest looked up from reference TRBV2 and TRBJ1-1, is EPEVTQTPSHQVTQMGQEVILRCVPISNHLYFYWYRQILGQKVEFLVSFYNNEISEKSEIFDDQFSVERPDGSNFTLKIRSTKLEDSAMYFCASSEAGTVNTEAFFGQGTRLTVV.

This chain links TRBV18 with TRBJ1-2, with D possibly being TRBD1 (5 bases). The germline CDR1 and CDR2 sequences are KGHSH and LQKENI. CDR3 length: 15 amino acids. The ends were cut back, 2 bases at V and 4 bases at J, with 14 bases in the middle. The CDR3 protein is CASSPSQGGGYGYTF. The CDR3 DNA follows: TGTGCCAGCTCACCATCCCAGGGTGGCGGCTATGGCTACACCTTC.

The chain uses TRBV30 and TRBJ2-7; a possible D gene is TRBD2 (6 bases). CDR1 and CDR2 (germline): GTSNPN, SVGIG (reference sequence). V lost 2 bases and J 4 bases, leaving 24 bases between the germline ends. This CDR3 is built from 17 residues. The CDR3 DNA sequence: TGTGCCTGGAGTCCTGATGAGTGGCACGGGGGTAAGTACGAGCAGTACTTC. Amino acid sequence: CAWSPDEWHGGKYEQYF.

About this clone itself: The CDR3 does not end in the conserved phenylalanine or tryptophan, so this is likely a read error. The limits of the CDR3 on the DNA are not certain, so only TCRdb's listed CDR3 is given. This chain joins TRBV21-1 and TRBJ1-1; TRBD1 was called by the table and not checked on the DNA. TRBV21-1 is a pseudogene segment. The CDR3 spans 8 residues, counting both ends. The CDR3: CARPMGRP.

The V call is TRBV6-5, the J call TRBJ2-1, with 7 bases lining up with TRBD2. In germline, CDR1 is MNHEY, CDR2 SVGAGI. The V and J ends lost 5 bases and 13 bases, in that order; junction bases with no gene match: 11. This CDR3 contains 13 residues. The CDR3, as DNA: TGTGCCAGCAGTCCGCTGGGGGGGGAGGAACAGTTCTTC. Protein: CASSPLGGEEQFF.

The chain recombines TRBV6-6 with TRBJ2-1; 7 bases are a match to TRBD1. V was clipped by 1 base and J by 1 base; unmatched bases: 4. The germline V gene encodes CDR1 MNHNY and CDR2 SVGAGI (reference sequence). The CDR3 covers 16 residues. CDR3 amino acids: CASSYFGTVSYNEQFF. CDR3 DNA sequence: TGTGCCAGCAGTTACTTCGGGACAGTTTCCTACAATGAGCAGTTCTTC.

The chain couples TRBV4-3 to TRBJ2-5; 16 nucleotides line up with TRBD2. Germline values: CDR1 LGHNA, CDR2 YSLEER. The CDR3 runs 18 residues. With 4 bases clipped from V and 2 bases from J, the junction kept 7 bases outside the gene matches. The DNA for the CDR3 is TGCGCCAGCAGCCTCGGGACTAGCGGGGGGGGACTACAAGAGACCCAGTACTTC. It encodes CASSLGTSGGGLQETQYF.

The chain carries TRBV21-1 and TRBJ2-7; TRBD1, the table's D call, was not compared with the DNA. TRBV21-1 is listed as a pseudogene. The CDR3 has 16 residues. The CDR3 region has the DNA TGTGCCAGCAGGGAAGAAACGACAGGGGATACCTACGAGCAGTACTTC. Translated: CASREETTGDTYEQYF.

The chain has TRBV19 and TRBJ2-4; no clear D gene. Germline CDR1 reads LNHDA; CDR2 reads SQIVND (reference sequence). Trimming took 8 bases from V and 1 from J, leaving 9 bases between them. CDR3 length equals 13 residues. CDR3 sequence reads: CASSFGAKNIQYF. The CDR3 DNA follows: TGTGCCAGTTCCTTCGGGGCCAAAAACATTCAGTACTTC.

This clone was counted once. The chain links TRBV9 to TRBJ2-1, with D possibly TRBD2 on 6 matching bases. Germline CDR1 is SGDLS and CDR2 is YYNGEE. CDR3 size: 13 residues. V was trimmed by 7 bases and J by 5 bases, leaving 13 bases between them. CDR3 bases: TGTGCCAGCGGGGGGAGTTACCACAATGAGCAGTTCTTC. It specifies CASGGSYHNEQFF.

The chain's CDR3 is CASSHLQGAGPSGYTF. CDR3 sequence (DNA): TGCGCCAGCAGCCACCTACAGGGGGCGGGACCGAGTGGCTACACCTTC. This rearrangement joins TRBV4-3 to TRBJ1-2, with 9 bases fitting TRBD1. V shed 3 bases and J 7 bases; nucleotides not matched to a gene: 12. The CDR3 spans 16 residues. The germline V gene has CDR1 LGHNA and CDR2 YSLEER.

The chain uses TRBV6-6 and TRBJ2-1, with no clear D. CDR1 and CDR2 from the germline V gene are MNHNY and SVGAGI (reference sequence). There are 14 residues in the CDR3. V was clipped by 5 bases and J by 7 bases, with 15 bases between them. For the CDR3, the DNA is TGTGCCAGCAGTAGAATGTTACGAGGAAATGAGCAGTTCTTC. Translating it yields CASSRMLRGNEQFF.

The rearrangement uses TRBV7-2 and TRBJ2-7, with 11 bases that match TRBD2. The CDR3 length is 16 residues. Per the germline V gene, CDR1 is SGHTA and CDR2 is FQGNSA. J lost 0 bases, V lost 6 bases, and 7 bases had no gene match. For the CDR3, the DNA is TGTGCCAGCAGATCTCCTACTAGCGGGGGCTCCTACGAGCAGTACTTC. Its protein product is CASRSPTSGGSYEQYF.

The chain recombines TRBV6-5 with TRBJ1-4, with 9 bases that match TRBD1. The CDR3 contains 15 residues. The junction had 1 base not matched to a gene; V was cut back by 2 bases and J by 3 bases. Germline V lookup: CDR1 MNHEY, CDR2 SVGAGI. CDR3 bases: TGTGCCAGCAGTTACAGACAGGGGGCTAATGAAAAACTGTTTTTT. This sequence encodes CASSYRQGANEKLFF.

This clone appeared once. V gene TRBV9 combines with J gene TRBJ2-1, with 8 bases matching TRBD1. V lost 10 bases, J lost 0 bases, and 6 bases stayed unmatched. The CDR3 loop spans 14 amino acids. From germline, CDR1 is SGDLS and CDR2 YYNGEE. CDR3 protein: CASSDRGSYNEQFF. CDR3 in DNA: TGTGCCTCTTCCGACAGGGGCTCCTACAATGAGCAGTTCTTC.

The chain carries TRBV21-1 and TRBJ1-1. TRBV21-1 is tagged as a pseudogene. This CDR3 comprises 12 residues. The CDR3 coding sequence is TGTGCCAGCAGCACTAGACGATATGAAGCTTTCTTT. Translated, it gives CASSTRRYEAFF.

As concerns this clone: Other DNA sequences within the sample encode an identical CDR3. The gene calls are TRBV6-6 and TRBJ2-2, with D hard to call. Per the germline V gene, CDR1 is MNHNY and CDR2 is SVGAGI (reference sequence). The germline V and J ends were trimmed by 6 bases and 0 bases, with 5 bases remaining between them. This CDR3 comprises 13 residues. CDR3 nucleotide sequence: TGTGCCAGCAGCTCATCGAACACCGGGGAGCTGTTTTTT. Its protein is CASSSSNTGELFF.

This clone was observed at least ten times. The chain is built from TRBV12-5 and TRBJ1-5, with D unclear. The V and J ends lost 5 bases and 5 bases respectively, with 10 bases between them. The CDR3 has 13 amino acids. In germline, CDR1 is LGHNT, CDR2 FRNRAP. The CDR3 nucleotides read TGTGCTAGTGGTCGCCCCGGCCATCAGCCCCAGCATTTT. Its protein is CASGRPGHQPQHF.